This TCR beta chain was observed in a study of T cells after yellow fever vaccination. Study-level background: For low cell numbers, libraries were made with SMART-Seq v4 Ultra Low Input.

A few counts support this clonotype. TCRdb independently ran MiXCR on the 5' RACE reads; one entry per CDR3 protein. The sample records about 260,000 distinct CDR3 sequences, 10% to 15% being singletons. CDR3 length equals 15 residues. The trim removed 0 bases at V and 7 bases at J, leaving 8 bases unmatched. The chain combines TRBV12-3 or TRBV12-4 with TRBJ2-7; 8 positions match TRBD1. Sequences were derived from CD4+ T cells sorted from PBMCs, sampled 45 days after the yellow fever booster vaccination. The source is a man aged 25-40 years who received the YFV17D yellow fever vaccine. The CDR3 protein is CASSLAGQGRGEQYF. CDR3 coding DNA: TGTGCCAGCAGTTTAGCCGGACAGGGCCGTGGGGAGCAGTACTTC.